Shown below are 2 T cell receptor beta chains from a single sample sequenced in a study of control samples from healthy donors and cancer patients. Repertoires were generated with immunoSEQ multiplex PCR, while TCRdb's copy carries only in-frame clones and drops some. The sample consists of 97,000 or so clones, about 91% of them appearing once. The sample consisted of blood. The receptor source for this set is a woman aged 18-29 years in good health.

The CDR3 sequence: CAISLGKDNSPLHF. The CDR3 bases are TGTGCCATCAGTCTTGGGAAAGATAATTCACCCCTCCACTTT. V usage is TRBV10-3 and J usage is TRBJ1-6, with D hard to call. This CDR3 has 14 residues. V lost 5 bases and J 5 bases, leaving 10 bases between the germline ends. Germline CDR1 ENHRY, CDR2 SYGVKD.

The J gene is TRBJ2-1, the V gene TRBV30; possibly TRBD2 for D (6 bases). In germline, CDR1 is GTSNPN, CDR2 SVGIG (reference sequence). This CDR3 is built from 13 residues. Trimming stripped 1 base from V and 10 bases from J, with 14 bases between. The CDR3 sequence is CAWSAGLLGEQFF. CDR3 sequence (DNA): TGTGCCTGGAGTGCGGGACTTCTGGGGGAGCAGTTCTTC.